The sequence of this TCR beta chain was determined in a study of OX40 agonist ivuxolimab in advanced cancers. On the study more broadly: Every 2 weeks, patients received ivuxolimab intravenously, dosed at 0.01 to 10 mg/kg.

Baseline, cycle 4 day 1, and cycle 7 day 1 were the blood sampling points. The repertoire was sequenced with immunoSEQ multiplex PCR; TCRdb's copy has only in-frame clones and lacks some. The sample includes fewer than 80,000 clones, about 89% of them seen just once. CDR1 and CDR2 (germline): SGHVS, FQNEAQ. V lost 10 bases and J lost 8, with 13 bases in between. This CDR3 contains 11 residues. About this clone: No antigen is known for it.

Study observations and caveats: Clonal expansion in partial responders at 0.1-3.0 mg/kg ranked among the lowest.

Source: CD4+ or CD8+ T cells sorted from blood, taken in a trial of the OX40 agonist ivuxolimab. The sequence was obtained from an adult with an advanced solid tumor such as melanoma, head and neck, liver or kidney cancer. The V call is TRBV7-8, the J call TRBJ2-3; a weak D match, TRBD2 (6 bases). The CDR3 reads CATLGGATQYF. The CDR3 DNA sequence: TGTGCCACCTTAGGAGGGGCTACGCAGTATTTT.